This is a list of T cell receptor beta chains from one sample in a study of T cell repertoires in cytomegalovirus infection. These receptors lack a known antigen. TCRdb reprocessed the reads via MiXCR and lists one record per CDR3 protein. The sample includes approximately 910,000 distinct CDR3 sequences, roughly 30% of them seen just once. Sequencing used cultured CD8+ T cells from PBMCs, obtained from culture after CMV antigen stimulation. The receptors originated from a human donor in good health (CMV status not recorded). Some clones in this sample may be carry-over from other donors' samples. Both conserved end residues are part of each CDR3. D genes are given only for firm matches. Clone size is not always given. Where it is, it says once, few, many or a class for expanded clones.

D: .; size: many; V: TRBV7-6; J: TRBJ2-7; CDR3: CASSPRGGQSSYEQYF
D: .; size: many; V: TRBV7-8; J: TRBJ1-6; CDR3: CASSFMELSPLHF
D: TRBD2; size: .; V: TRBV20-1; J: TRBJ2-3; CDR3: CSAGGGAGGSDTQYF
D: .; size: many; V: TRBV10-2; J: TRBJ2-3; CDR3: CASSGEGATDTQYF
D: TRBD1; size: .; V: TRBV7-9; J: TRBJ1-5; CDR3: CASSSQRQGYNQPQHF
D: .; size: few; V: TRBV19; J: TRBJ2-5; CDR3: CASSMIPQETQYF
D: .; size: many; V: TRBV6-6; J: TRBJ1-1; CDR3: CASSYAGGLNTEAFF
D: .; size: .; V: TRBV28; J: TRBJ1-1; CDR3: CVSCNWGYDTEAFF
D: TRBD1; size: few; V: TRBV7-9; J: TRBJ1-1; CDR3: CASRRQGVTDTEAFF
D: .; size: .; V: TRBV7-6; J: TRBJ1-6; CDR3: CASSLLLANSPLHF
D: .; size: many; V: TRBV12-3/TRBV12-4; J: TRBJ2-1; CDR3: CASSPTGLGEQFF
D: .; size: few; V: TRBV5-1; J: TRBJ1-1; CDR3: CASSLYRLVGTEAFF
D: .; size: few; V: TRBV6-8; J: TRBJ1-6; CDR3: CASSYGGDHSPLHF
D: .; size: few; V: TRBV27; J: TRBJ1-4; CDR3: CASSKQSTNEKLFF
D: .; size: .; V: TRBV7-6; J: TRBJ1-6; CDR3: CASSYSGRGYSPLHF
D: .; size: .; V: TRBV4-3; J: TRBJ2-1; CDR3: CASSQDYREDEQFF
D: .; size: .; V: TRBV4-3; J: TRBJ2-5; CDR3: CASSQERTTLETQYF
D: TRBD2; size: many; V: TRBV7-2; J: TRBJ2-2; CDR3: CASSPSAGGPNGELFF
D: .; size: .; V: TRBV6-5; J: TRBJ2-1; CDR3: CASSYRGGINEQFF
D: TRBD2; size: once; V: TRBV27; J: TRBJ2-6; CDR3: CASSTWEGNVLTF
D: .; size: once; V: TRBV5-6; J: TRBJ2-1; CDR3: CASSLGWMRYNEQFF
D: .; size: many; V: TRBV18; J: TRBJ1-4; CDR3: CASSIGPATNEKLFF
D: .; size: .; V: TRBV12-3/TRBV12-4; J: TRBJ1-2; CDR3: CASIPPPSGGYTF
D: TRBD1; size: .; V: TRBV19; J: TRBJ2-3; CDR3: CASSIFRNRGSTDTQYF
D: TRBD1; size: few; V: TRBV5-5; J: TRBJ1-1; CDR3: CASRAATGRTEAFF
D: TRBD2; size: .; V: TRBV19; J: TRBJ2-5; CDR3: CASRVSGGETQYF